The 9 T cell receptor beta chains below all came from one sample that was sequenced in a study of blood T cells in healthy people across ages. For the second PCR, which ran for 7 to 11 cycles, a sample-barcoded 5' primer and a J-beta primer mix were used. MiXCR, applied by TCRdb to the 5' RACE reads, yields one record per CDR3 protein. The data hold 550,000 to 700,000 distinct CDR3 sequences, with 27% observed a single time. The source material was blood. The origin of the receptors is a woman aged 70-85 years in good health.

The V gene is TRBV4-1, the J gene TRBJ1-1; D is perhaps TRBD1 (5 bases). The V end lost 2 bases, the J end lost 3 bases, and 13 bases lay between the germline ends. Looked up from germline, CDR1 is MGHRA and CDR2 is YSYEKL. The CDR3 totals 15 residues. CDR3 DNA sequence: TGCGCCAGCAGCCAAAACCCAGGGATGGACACTGAAGCTTTCTTT. This gives the protein CASSQNPGMDTEAFF.

This sequence joins TRBV12-5 and TRBJ2-5, with no clear D. The DNA end lines up better with TRBJ2-1; the J call may be wrong. Germline CDR1 reads LGHNT; CDR2 reads FRNRAP. The CDR3 extends over 15 amino acids. The CDR3 loop reads CASGPGPPLPNEQFF. In DNA form, the CDR3 reads TGTGCTAGTGGTCCCGGGCCCCCCCTCCCCAATGAGCAGTTCTTC.

On this clonotype itself: The junction departs from the called germline gene at one end, perhaps through a read error. The V call is TRBV20-1, the J call TRBJ1-3; D is unresolved. Per germline, CDR1 DFQATT and CDR2 SNEGSKA (reference sequence). The CDR3 is made up of 15 amino acids. The CDR3 coding sequence is TGCAGTGCTAGAGAGGGTTCAAGCTCTGGAAGCACCATATATTTT. This gives the protein CSAREGSSSGSTIYF.

This clonotype turned up a few times. J is TRBJ2-7 and V is TRBV7-2; 8 nucleotides agree with TRBD2. The germline V gene encodes CDR1 SGHTA and CDR2 FQGNSA. J was trimmed by 9 bases and V by 6 bases; bases with no gene match: 10. The CDR3 is 13 amino acids. The CDR3 region is CASRFSGSGGQYF. CDR3 nucleotides: TGTGCCAGCAGATTCTCCGGGAGCGGGGGGCAGTACTTC.

The rearrangement joins TRBV27 to TRBJ2-1, with D unresolved. V lost 5 bases to trimming and J lost 8 bases, with 13 bases between them. Per germline, CDR1 MNHEY and CDR2 SMNVEV (reference sequence). The CDR3 spans 13 residues. CDR3 coding DNA: TGTGCCAGCAGTACGCCTAGGAACGATGAGCAGTTCTTC. It is translated as CASSTPRNDEQFF.

This clonotype has more than one count but fewer than ten. CDR3 amino acids: CASSQLAGVYNEQFF. The CDR3 DNA reads as TGTGCCAGCAGCCAACTAGCGGGGGTCTACAATGAGCAGTTCTTC. V and J are TRBV7-3 and TRBJ2-1, with TRBD2 matching over 11 bases. This CDR3 spans 15 amino acids. J lost 3 bases, V lost 5 bases, and 3 bases had no gene match. Germline V gene lookup returns CDR1 SGHTA and CDR2 FQGTGA.

The rearrangement joins TRBV10-3 to TRBJ1-2; weak D call: TRBD1 (6 bases). V was clipped by 6 bases and J by 8 bases, with 22 bases between them. Germline CDR1 ENHRY, CDR2 SYGVKD. The CDR3 loop spans 15 amino acids. The CDR3 region has the DNA TGTGCCATCAGCTCTCAATTGACAGGCGTAGGGGGCTACACCTTC. Its translation is CAISSQLTGVGGYTF.

The chain recombines TRBV5-1 with TRBJ1-2, with TRBD1 identical over 11 bases. The germline V gene encodes CDR1 SGHRS and CDR2 YFSETQ. Trimming at V came to 0 bases and at J to 14 bases, leaving 6 bases not matched to a gene. The CDR3 is 13 amino acids. In DNA form, the CDR3 reads TGCGCCAGCAGCTTGGAGGGACAGGGGGATAGGACCTTC. Its translation is CASSLEGQGDRTF.

This chain links TRBV12-3 or TRBV12-4 with TRBJ2-5; 8 bases align to TRBD1. The CDR3 spans 13 residues. With V trimmed by 6 bases and J by 3 bases, 3 bases remained unmatched. The CDR3 nucleotides are TGTGCCAGCAGGGGGACAGGAAAAGAGACCCAGTACTTC. Translation gives CASRGTGKETQYF.